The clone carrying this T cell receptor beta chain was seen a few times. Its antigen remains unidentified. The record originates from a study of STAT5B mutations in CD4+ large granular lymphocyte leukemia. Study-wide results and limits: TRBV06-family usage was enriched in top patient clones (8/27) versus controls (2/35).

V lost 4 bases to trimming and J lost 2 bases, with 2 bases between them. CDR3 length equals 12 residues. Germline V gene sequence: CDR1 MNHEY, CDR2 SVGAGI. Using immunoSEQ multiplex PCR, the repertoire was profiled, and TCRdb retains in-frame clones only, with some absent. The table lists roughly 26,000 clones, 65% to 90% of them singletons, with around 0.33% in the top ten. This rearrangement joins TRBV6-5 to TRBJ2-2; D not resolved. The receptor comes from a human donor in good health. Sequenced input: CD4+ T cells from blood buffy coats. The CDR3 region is CASSSNTGELFF. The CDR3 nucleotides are TGTGCCAGCAGTTCAAACACCGGGGAGCTGTTTTTT.